This passage covers 27 T cell receptor beta chains from one sample sequenced in a study of T cells expressing NK-cell markers. TCRdb reanalyzed the 5' RACE reads, giving one entry per CDR3 protein sequence and no DNA. The sample is made up of approximately 550,000 distinct CDR3 sequences, and the top ten hold 3.5% to 4.5% of it. The source material was blood T cells: a sorted CD56 or NKG2C T cell subset, CD4+ or CD8+ T cells, or bulk PBMC T cells (not recorded which). The receptor set was obtained from a man between 18 and 29 years old in good health.

The chain is built from TRBV30 and TRBJ2-3. Germline V gene sequence: CDR1 GTSNPN, CDR2 SVGIG (reference sequence). This CDR3 region has 12 residues. The CDR3: CAWTQDGNTQYF.

V is TRBV6-2 or TRBV6-3 and J is TRBJ2-3; the TCRdb D gene call, TRBD2, has no DNA to confirm it. The germline V gene has CDR1 MNHEY and CDR2 SVGEGT. This CDR3 is built from 17 residues. The CDR3 sequence: CASSHSRTSGEEDTQYF.

J is TRBJ2-7 and V is TRBV6-5; TCRdb reports TRBD2, a call that lacks DNA to check it against. The CDR3 runs 16 residues. The germline V gene encodes CDR1 MNHEY and CDR2 SVGAGI. The CDR3 loop reads CASSPLLTSRAYEQYF.

J is TRBJ2-5 and V is TRBV10-3. Germline CDR1 ENHRY, CDR2 SYGVKD. The CDR3 is 11 residues long. CDR3: CATGAQETQYF.

V usage is TRBV20-1 and J usage is TRBJ2-6. The CDR3 covers 13 residues. The germline V gene has CDR1 DFQATT and CDR2 SNEGSKA (reference sequence). The chain's CDR3 is CSAGSSGANVLTF.

The CDR3 loop is CASSQAGLAATPPDTQYF. V usage is TRBV4-2 and J usage is TRBJ2-3; TCRdb proposes TRBD2, but this gene call is untestable without DNA. The CDR3 has 18 residues. The germline gives CDR1 LGHNA, CDR2 YNFKEQ.

The gene calls are TRBV29-1 and TRBJ2-2; TCRdb gives TRBD1 as the D gene, but with no DNA this cannot be confirmed. The CDR3 contains 14 residues. Germline CDR1 is SQVTM and CDR2 is ANQGSEA. This chain's CDR3 is CSVDSPGRTGELFF.

The CDR3 here is CASSLFHRGQDSGNTIYF. The J gene is TRBJ1-3, the V gene TRBV5-1; the D gene TCRdb calls, TRBD1, cannot be checked with no DNA. The CDR3 covers 18 residues. Germline values: CDR1 SGHRS, CDR2 YFSETQ.

The rearrangement joins TRBV7-8 to TRBJ1-5. The CDR3 totals 16 residues. CDR1 is SGHVS and CDR2 is FQNEAQ in the germline V gene. The CDR3 is CASSLGWEFGNQPQHF.

The rearrangement joins TRBV29-1 to TRBJ2-4; lacking DNA, the TRBD2 call made by TCRdb goes unchecked. The CDR3 spans 15 residues. Looked up from germline, CDR1 is SQVTM and CDR2 is ANQGSEA. CDR3 sequence: CSVVAGGIAKNIQYF.

The V and J genes are TRBV6-2 or TRBV6-3 and TRBJ2-2; TCRdb picks TRBD2, but there is no DNA to check that call. There are 15 residues in the CDR3. Germline V gene sequence: CDR1 MNHEY, CDR2 SVGEGT. The CDR3 is CASREVAGNTGELFF.

This chain connects TRBV30 to TRBJ2-1; TCRdb names TRBD2, which stays unverified in the absence of DNA. The germline gives CDR1 GTSNPN, CDR2 SVGIG (reference sequence). CDR3 size: 14 residues. CDR3 protein: CAWGSRPSFNEQFF.

V and J are TRBV7-2 and TRBJ1-5. This CDR3 spans 12 amino acids. Germline V gives CDR1 SGHTA, CDR2 FQGNSA. CDR3 loop: CASSFSPMPQHF.

This chain connects TRBV14 to TRBJ2-1; with no DNA, the TCRdb D assignment of TRBD1 cannot be verified. The CDR3 spans 13 residues. The germline CDR1 and CDR2 sequences are SGHDN and FVKESK. The CDR3: CASSPVGGLEQFF. The variable domain in full, completed from reference TRBV14 and TRBJ2-1, reads EAGVTQFPSHSVIEKGQTVTLRCDPISGHDNLYWYRRVMGKEIKFLLHFVKESKQDESGMPNNRFLAERTGGTYSTLKVQPAELEDSGVYFCASSPVGGLEQFFGPGTRLTVL.

The chain joins TRBV12-3 or TRBV12-4 to TRBJ2-1; TCRdb selects TRBD1, and the lack of DNA leaves this call unchecked. This CDR3 has 15 residues. The CDR3 reads CASRLDRTSYNEQFF.

This chain links TRBV12-3 or TRBV12-4 with TRBJ1-1; TCRdb outputs TRBD1, but without DNA this stays unchecked. This CDR3 has 17 amino acids. The CDR3 spells CASSLGRSGTGNAEAFF.

The rearrangement links TRBV20-1 to TRBJ1-1; absent DNA, TCRdb's TRBD1 call cannot be checked. Germline-derived CDR1 and CDR2 are DFQATT and SNEGSKA (reference sequence). The CDR3 totals 13 residues. This CDR3 reads CAGAGSQYTEAFF.

The CDR3: CSARDPRTVGEKLFF. The J gene is TRBJ1-4, the V gene TRBV20-1. Germline CDR1 DFQATT, CDR2 SNEGSKA (reference sequence). The CDR3 consists of 15 residues.

V and J are TRBV29-1 and TRBJ2-5; TCRdb names TRBD2, which stays unverified in the absence of DNA. This CDR3 comprises 14 residues. Germline loops: CDR1 SQVTM, CDR2 ANQGSEA. The CDR3 protein is CSGKSELAAETQYF. Full variable domain (outside the CDR3, taken from reference TRBV29-1 and TRBJ2-5): SAVISQKPSRDICQRGTSLTIQCQVDSQVTMMFWYRQQPGQSLTLIATANQGSEATYESGFVIDKFPISRPNLTFSTLTVSNMSPEDSSIYLCSGKSELAAETQYFGPGTRLLVL.

The chain has TRBV7-2 and TRBJ2-1; the D call of TRBD1 rests on TCRdb alone, since no DNA is present to check it. Germline V gene lookup returns CDR1 SGHTA and CDR2 FQGNSA. This CDR3 spans 19 amino acids. The CDR3 region is CASSSGRGSFGSSYNEQFF.

V gene TRBV3-1 combines with J gene TRBJ2-7; TCRdb proposes TRBD1, but this gene call is untestable without DNA. Germline V gives CDR1 LGHDT, CDR2 YNNKEL (reference sequence). The CDR3 contains 15 residues. The CDR3 here is CASSQDYRSSYEQYF.

This chain links TRBV9 with TRBJ2-1; the D call from TCRdb, TRBD2, cannot be confirmed without DNA. This CDR3 contains 14 residues. CDR1 is SGDLS, CDR2 YYNGEE, per germline. The CDR3: CASSGTSGTNEQFF. Looking up the rest from reference TRBV9 and TRBJ2-1 gives the full variable domain: DSGVTQTPKHLITATGQRVTLRCSPRSGDLSVYWYQQSLDQGLQFLIQYYNGEERAKGNILERFSAQQFPDLHSELNLSSLELGDSALYFCASSGTSGTNEQFFGPGTRLTVL.

The rearrangement joins TRBV7-9 to TRBJ2-5. Germline V gene sequence: CDR1 SEHNR, CDR2 FQNEAQ (reference sequence). The length of the CDR3 is 15 residues. The CDR3 region is CASSLAGEVVGTQYF.

The rearrangement joins TRBV11-3 to TRBJ2-3; as DNA is missing, the TRBD1 call by TCRdb cannot be tested. CDR3 length: 14 residues. CDR1 is SGHNT and CDR2 is YENEEA in the germline V gene. The CDR3 sequence is CASSLASTGHTQYF.

The genes are TRBV4-3 and TRBJ2-2; lacking DNA, the TRBD1 call made by TCRdb goes unchecked. Germline assignment: CDR1 LGHNA and CDR2 YSLEER. CDR3 size: 16 residues. CDR3 in amino acids: CASSLTPDRGDGELFF.

This chain uses TRBV10-3 with TRBJ1-6. Germline assignment: CDR1 ENHRY and CDR2 SYGVKD. The CDR3 contains 15 residues. CDR3 in amino acids: CAISDKSSYNSPLHF.

The J gene is TRBJ2-1, the V gene TRBV27; TCRdb gives TRBD2 as the D gene, but with no DNA this cannot be confirmed. CDR1 is MNHEY, CDR2 SMNVEV, per germline (reference sequence). The CDR3 is made up of 12 amino acids. Here the CDR3 reads CASSYPSSEQFF.